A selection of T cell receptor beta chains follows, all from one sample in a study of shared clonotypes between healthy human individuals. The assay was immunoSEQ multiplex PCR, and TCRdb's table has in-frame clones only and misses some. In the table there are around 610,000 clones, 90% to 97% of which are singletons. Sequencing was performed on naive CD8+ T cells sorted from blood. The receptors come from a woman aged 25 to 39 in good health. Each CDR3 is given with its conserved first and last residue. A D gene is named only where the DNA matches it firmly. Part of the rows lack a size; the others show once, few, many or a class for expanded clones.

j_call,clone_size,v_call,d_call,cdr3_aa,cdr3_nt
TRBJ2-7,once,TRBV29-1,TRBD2,CSVLGGFSYEQYF,TGCAGCGTTCTCGGGGGGTTCTCCTACGAGCAGTACTTC
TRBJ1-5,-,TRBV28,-,CASSTHYLRQSNQPQHF,TGTGCCAGCAGTACCCATTATCTCAGACAGAGTAATCAGCCCCAGCATTTT
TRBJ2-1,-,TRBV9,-,CASSVEGGEFYNEQFF,TGTGCCAGCAGCGTAGAGGGGGGCGAGTTTTACAATGAGCAGTTCTTC
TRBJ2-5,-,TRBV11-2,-,CASNPGWLELQETQYF,TGTGCCAGCAACCCAGGGTGGCTAGAACTTCAAGAGACCCAGTACTTC
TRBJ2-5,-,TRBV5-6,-,CASSLAGTKVQETQYF,TGTGCCAGCAGCTTGGCCGGGACAAAGGTCCAAGAGACCCAGTACTTC
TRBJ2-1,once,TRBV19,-,CASQPSLLTYNEQFF,TGTGCCAGCCAACCCTCTCTTTTAACCTACAATGAGCAGTTCTTC
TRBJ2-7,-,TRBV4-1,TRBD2,CASSPRASGRLYEQYF,TGCGCCAGCAGCCCAAGAGCGAGCGGGAGGCTCTACGAGCAGTACTTC
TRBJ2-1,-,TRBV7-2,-,CASSLGLNNEQFF,TGTGCCAGCAGCTTAGGCCTTAACAATGAGCAGTTCTTC
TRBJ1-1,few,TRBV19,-,CASSIGLGNTEAFF,TGTGCCAGTAGTATCGGTTTAGGGAACACTGAAGCTTTCTTT
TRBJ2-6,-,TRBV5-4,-,CASSSPGANVLTF,TGTGCCAGCAGCTCTCCGGGCGCCAACGTCCTGACTTTC
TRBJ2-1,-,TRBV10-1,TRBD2,CASSESSGREVYNEQFF,TGCGCCAGCAGTGAGTCGTCGGGGCGGGAGGTTTACAATGAGCAGTTCTTC
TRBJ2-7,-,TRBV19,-,CASSIGGGAAPYEQYF,TGTGCCAGTAGTATAGGAGGAGGAGCGGCCCCCTACGAGCAGTACTTC
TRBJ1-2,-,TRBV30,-,CAWKGLYAAYGYTF,TGTGCCTGGAAAGGCCTCTATGCGGCTTATGGCTACACCTTC
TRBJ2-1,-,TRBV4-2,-,CASSQVGRENEQFF,TGTGCCAGCAGCCAAGTAGGAAGGGAAAATGAGCAGTTCTTC
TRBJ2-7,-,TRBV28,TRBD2,CASSPRLAVAEQYF,TGTGCCAGCAGTCCCCGACTAGCAGTTGCCGAGCAGTACTTC
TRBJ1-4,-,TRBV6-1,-,CASRSYRETNEKLFF,TGTGCCAGCAGGTCCTACAGAGAAACTAATGAAAAACTGTTTTTT
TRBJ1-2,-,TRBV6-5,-,CASSSEGGYTF,TGTGCCAGCAGTAGTGAAGGCGGCTACACCTTC
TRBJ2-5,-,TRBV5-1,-,CASSPYLDRIKETQYF,TGCGCCAGCAGCCCTTACCTGGACAGAATCAAAGAGACCCAGTACTTC
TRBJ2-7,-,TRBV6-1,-,CASSERGTFYEQYF,TGTGCCAGCAGTGAAAGGGGGACATTCTACGAGCAGTACTTC
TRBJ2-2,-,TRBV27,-,CASSLSDTGELFF,TGTGCCAGCAGTTTATCGGACACCGGGGAGCTGTTTTTT
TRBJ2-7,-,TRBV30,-,CAWGDYEQYF,TGTGCCTGGGGGGACTACGAGCAGTACTTC
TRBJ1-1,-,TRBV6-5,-,CASSYSMNTEAFF,TGTGCCAGCAGTTACAGTATGAACACTGAAGCTTTCTTT
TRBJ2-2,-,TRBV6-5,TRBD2,CASSYSSGENTGELFF,TGTGCCAGCAGTTACTCGAGCGGGGAAAACACCGGGGAGCTGTTTTTT
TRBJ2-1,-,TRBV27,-,CASSLRGPPYNEQFF,TGTGCCAGCAGTTTGCGAGGCCCACCTTACAATGAGCAGTTCTTC
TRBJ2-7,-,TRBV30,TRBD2,CAWSSGLAYEQYF,TGTGCCTGGAGTTCAGGACTAGCGTACGAGCAGTACTTC
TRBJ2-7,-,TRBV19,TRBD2,CASSIVSSGSYEQYF,TGTGCCAGTAGTATCGTCTCTAGCGGCTCCTACGAGCAGTACTTC
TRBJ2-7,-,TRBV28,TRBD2,CASRGLAGGEQYF,TGTGCCAGCAGGGGACTAGCGGGAGGCGAGCAGTACTTC
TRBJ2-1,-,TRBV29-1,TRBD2,CSVEGGRGNYNEQFF,TGCAGCGTTGAAGGCGGGAGGGGGAACTACAATGAGCAGTTCTTC
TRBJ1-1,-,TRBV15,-,CATSRDPPLAGDEAFF,TGTGCCACCAGCAGAGATCCACCTTTGGCAGGAGACGAAGCTTTCTTT
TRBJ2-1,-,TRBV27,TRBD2,CASSILAGGGEGQFF,TGTGCCAGCAGTATCCTAGCGGGAGGGGGTGAGGGGCAGTTCTTC
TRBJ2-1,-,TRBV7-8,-,CASSLASGGEISYNEQFF,TGTGCCAGCAGCTTAGCGTCGGGGGGCGAAATCTCCTACAATGAGCAGTTCTTC
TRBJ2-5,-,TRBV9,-,CASSGEGGTAQETQYF,TGTGCCAGCAGCGGGGAAGGAGGGACAGCTCAAGAGACCCAGTACTTC
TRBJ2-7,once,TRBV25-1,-,CASSLSDEQYF,TGTGCCAGCAGTCTCAGCGACGAGCAGTACTTC
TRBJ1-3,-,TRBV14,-,CASSQRDRNTIYF,TGTGCCAGCAGCCAGCGGGACAGAAACACCATATATTTT
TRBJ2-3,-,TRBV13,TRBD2,CASSTIAGGSDTQYF,TGTGCCAGCAGCACGATAGCGGGAGGTTCAGATACGCAGTATTTT
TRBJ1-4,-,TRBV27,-,CASSFLKGLHEKLFF,TGTGCCAGCAGTTTCCTTAAGGGGCTCCATGAAAAACTGTTTTTT
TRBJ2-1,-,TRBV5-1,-,CASSLNGNEQFF,TGCGCCAGCAGCTTGAATGGGAATGAGCAGTTCTTC
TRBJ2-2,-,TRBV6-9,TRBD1,CASSRSSIQGAKNTGELFF,TGTGCCAGCAGTCGAAGCTCAATCCAGGGGGCAAAGAACACCGGGGAGCTGTTTTTT
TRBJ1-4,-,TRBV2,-,CASSEEDGNEKLFF,TGTGCCAGCAGTGAAGAGGACGGGAATGAAAAACTGTTTTTT
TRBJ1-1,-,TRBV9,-,CASSVDNTEAFF,TGTGCCAGCAGCGTAGATAACACTGAAGCTTTCTTT
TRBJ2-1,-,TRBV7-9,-,CASSLAHQYNEQFF,TGTGCCAGCAGCTTAGCGCACCAATACAATGAGCAGTTCTTC
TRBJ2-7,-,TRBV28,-,CASRFNTGSYEQYF,TGTGCCAGCAGGTTTAATACAGGGTCCTACGAGCAGTACTTC
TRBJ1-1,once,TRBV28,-,CASSSSFGGPGRTEAFF,TGTGCCAGCAGTTCCTCTTTTGGGGGACCAGGAAGGACTGAAGCTTTCTTT
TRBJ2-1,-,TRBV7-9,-,CASSLLAARYSLGQFF,TGTGCCAGCAGCTTACTTGCGGCGCGCTACTCCCTAGGCCAGTTCTTC
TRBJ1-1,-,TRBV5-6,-,CASSLGSGTEAFF,TGTGCCAGCAGCTTGGGTTCGGGCACTGAAGCTTTCTTT
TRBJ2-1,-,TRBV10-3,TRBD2,CAISTGTSGYNEQFF,TGTGCCATCAGTACTGGGACTAGCGGATACAATGAGCAGTTCTTC
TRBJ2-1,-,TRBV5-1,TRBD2,CASSLDSGRFYNEQFF,TGCGCCAGCAGCTTAGATAGCGGGAGGTTCTACAATGAGCAGTTCTTC
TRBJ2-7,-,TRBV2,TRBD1,CASSEEKGAFYEQYF,TGTGCCAGCAGTGAAGAAAAGGGGGCTTTCTACGAGCAGTACTTC
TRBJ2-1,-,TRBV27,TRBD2,CASSLLAGGDEQFF,TGTGCCAGCAGTTTACTAGCGGGAGGGGATGAGCAGTTCTTC
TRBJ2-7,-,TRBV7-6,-,CASSESGPNYEQYF,TGTGCCAGCAGCGAATCCGGGCCAAACTACGAGCAGTACTTC
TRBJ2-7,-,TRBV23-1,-,CASSLRTEYYEQYF,TGCGCCAGCAGTCTCCGGACCGAGTACTACGAGCAGTACTTC
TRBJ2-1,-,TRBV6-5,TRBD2,CASSWREDNEQFF,TGTGCCAGCAGTTGGCGGGAGGACAATGAGCAGTTCTTC
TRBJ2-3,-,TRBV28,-,CASSGDTDTQYF,TGTGCCAGCAGTGGCGACACAGATACGCAGTATTTT
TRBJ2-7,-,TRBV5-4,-,CASSLEGEQYF,TGTGCCAGCAGCTTGGAGGGCGAGCAGTACTTC
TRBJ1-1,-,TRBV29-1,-,CSVDDLGQQNTEAFF,TGCAGCGTTGACGACCTCGGACAGCAGAACACTGAAGCTTTCTTT
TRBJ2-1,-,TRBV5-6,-,CASSSGLGYNEQFF,TGTGCCAGCAGCTCTGGGTTAGGGTACAATGAGCAGTTCTTC
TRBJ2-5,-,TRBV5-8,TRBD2,CASSTGLAGETQYF,TGTGCCAGCAGCACGGGACTAGCGGGCGAGACCCAGTACTTC
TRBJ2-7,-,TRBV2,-,CASSEVQGREQYF,TGTGCCAGCAGTGAGGTCCAGGGCCGCGAGCAGTACTTC
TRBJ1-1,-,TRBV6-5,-,CASSYGTEAFF,TGTGCCAGCAGTTACGGAACTGAAGCTTTCTTT
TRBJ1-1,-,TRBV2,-,CASRQGEGKNTEAFF,TGTGCCAGCAGACAGGGAGAGGGTAAGAACACTGAAGCTTTCTTT